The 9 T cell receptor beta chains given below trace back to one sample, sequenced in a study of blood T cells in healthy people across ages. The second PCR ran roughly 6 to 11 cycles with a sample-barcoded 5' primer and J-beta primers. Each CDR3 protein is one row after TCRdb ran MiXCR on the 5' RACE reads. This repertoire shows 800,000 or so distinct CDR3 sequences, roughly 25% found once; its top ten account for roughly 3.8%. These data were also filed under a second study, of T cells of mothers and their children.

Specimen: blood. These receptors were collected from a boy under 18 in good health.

This chain's CDR3 is CSVRTANSYEQYF. The CDR3 region has the DNA TGCAGCGTCCGGACCGCTAACTCCTACGAGCAGTACTTC. This chain links TRBV29-1 with TRBJ2-7, with D hard to call. The CDR3 is 13 residues long. CDR1 and CDR2 (germline): SQVTM, ANQGSEA. The V gene lost 6 bases and the J gene lost 0 bases, with 12 bases spanning the gap.

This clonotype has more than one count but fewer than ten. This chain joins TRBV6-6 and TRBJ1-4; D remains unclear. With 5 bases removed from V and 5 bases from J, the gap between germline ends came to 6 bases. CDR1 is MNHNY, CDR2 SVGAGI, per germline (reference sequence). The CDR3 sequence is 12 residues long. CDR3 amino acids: CASSRGNEKLFF. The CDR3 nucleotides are TGTGCCAGCAGTAGAGGAAATGAAAAACTGTTTTTT.

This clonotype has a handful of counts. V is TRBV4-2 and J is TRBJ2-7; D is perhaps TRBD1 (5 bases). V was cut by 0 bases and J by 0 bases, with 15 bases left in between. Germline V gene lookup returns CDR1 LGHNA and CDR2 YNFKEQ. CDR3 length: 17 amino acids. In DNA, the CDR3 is TGTGCCAGCAGCCAAGATAAACAGGTCACCGTCTCCTACGAGCAGTACTTC. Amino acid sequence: CASSQDKQVTVSYEQYF.

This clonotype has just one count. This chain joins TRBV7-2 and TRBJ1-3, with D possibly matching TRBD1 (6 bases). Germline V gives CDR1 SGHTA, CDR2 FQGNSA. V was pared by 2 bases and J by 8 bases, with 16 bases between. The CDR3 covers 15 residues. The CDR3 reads CASSLPRDITDTIYF. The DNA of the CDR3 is TGTGCCAGCAGCTTACCCCGGGACATCACGGACACCATATATTTT.

This CDR3 is CASSLSSAKETQYF. CDR3 DNA sequence: TGCGCCAGCAGCTTGTCTAGCGCAAAAGAGACCCAGTACTTC. V and J are TRBV5-1 and TRBJ2-5; D perhaps matches TRBD2 (6 bases). CDR1 SGHRS and CDR2 YFSETQ come from the germline V gene. V was pared by 1 base and J by 3 bases, with 10 bases between. The CDR3 contains 14 residues.

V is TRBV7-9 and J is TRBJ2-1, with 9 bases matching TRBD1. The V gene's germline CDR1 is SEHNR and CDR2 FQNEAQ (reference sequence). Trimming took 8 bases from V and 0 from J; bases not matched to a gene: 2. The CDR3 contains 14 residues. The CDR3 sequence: CASAGQGSYNEQFF. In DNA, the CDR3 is TGTGCCAGCGCGGGACAGGGCTCCTACAATGAGCAGTTCTTC.

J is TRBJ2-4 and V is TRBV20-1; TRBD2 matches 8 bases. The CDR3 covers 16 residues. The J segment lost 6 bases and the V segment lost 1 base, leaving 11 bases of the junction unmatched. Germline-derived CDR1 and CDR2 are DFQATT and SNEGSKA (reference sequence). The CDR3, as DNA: TGCAGTGCTAGAGCCTCTAGCGGGCACGCGTTAAACATTCAGTACTTC. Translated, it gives CSARASSGHALNIQYF.

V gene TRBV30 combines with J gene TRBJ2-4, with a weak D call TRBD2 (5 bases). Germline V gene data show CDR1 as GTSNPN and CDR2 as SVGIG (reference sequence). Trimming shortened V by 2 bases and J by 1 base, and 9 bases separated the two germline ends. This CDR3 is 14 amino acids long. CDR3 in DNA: TGTGCCTGGAGTATTCGCGGGGCCAAAAACATTCAGTACTTC. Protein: CAWSIRGAKNIQYF.

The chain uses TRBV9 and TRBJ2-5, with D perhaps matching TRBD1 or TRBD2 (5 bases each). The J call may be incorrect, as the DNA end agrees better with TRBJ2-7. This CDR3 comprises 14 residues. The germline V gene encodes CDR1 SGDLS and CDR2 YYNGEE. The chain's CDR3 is CASSVGQGTHEQYF. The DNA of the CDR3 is TGTGCCAGCAGCGTAGGTCAAGGGACCCACGAGCAGTACTTC.